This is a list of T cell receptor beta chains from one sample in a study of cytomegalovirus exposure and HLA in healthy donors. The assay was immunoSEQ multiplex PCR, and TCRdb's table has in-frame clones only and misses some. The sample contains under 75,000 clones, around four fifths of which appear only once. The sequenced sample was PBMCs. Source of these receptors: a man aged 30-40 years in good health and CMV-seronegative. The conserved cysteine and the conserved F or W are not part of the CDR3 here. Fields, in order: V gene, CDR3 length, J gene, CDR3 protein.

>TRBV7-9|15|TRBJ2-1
ASSDRRDRGSLNEQF
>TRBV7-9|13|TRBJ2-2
ASSFSGSRTGELF
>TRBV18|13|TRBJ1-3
ASSVDGNSGNTIY
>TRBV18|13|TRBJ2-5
ASSPPTGDLETQY
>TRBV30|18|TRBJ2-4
AFRPGGTGVLYVAKNIQY
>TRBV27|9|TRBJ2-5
ASILGKTQY
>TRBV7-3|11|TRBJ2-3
ASGRERTDTQY
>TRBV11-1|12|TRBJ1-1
ASSAGQGGTEAF
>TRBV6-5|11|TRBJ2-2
ASSLLADGELF
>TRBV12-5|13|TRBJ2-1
ASGLTSGLAGEQF
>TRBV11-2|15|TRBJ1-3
ASSLGGGTGRGNTIY
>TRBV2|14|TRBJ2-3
ASPRRDSPDTDTQY
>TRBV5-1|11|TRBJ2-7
ASSRDRGHEQY
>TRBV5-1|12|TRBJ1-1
ASRTGVMNTEAF
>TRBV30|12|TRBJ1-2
ARSQDSGYYGYT
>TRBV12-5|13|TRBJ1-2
ASGYYGTLKGGYT
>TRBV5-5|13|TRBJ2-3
ASSLIGGYADTQY
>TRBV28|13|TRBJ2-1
ASSLGVSGVNEQF
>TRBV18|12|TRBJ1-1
ASLQSVEHTEAF
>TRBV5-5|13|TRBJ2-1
ASSSGGDRGLEQF
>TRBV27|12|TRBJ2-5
ASSSLVAEETQY
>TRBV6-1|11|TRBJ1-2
ASVQGEVGGYT
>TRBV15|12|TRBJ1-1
ATRSRGNNPEAF
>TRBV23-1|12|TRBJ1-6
ASRGQGKNSPLH
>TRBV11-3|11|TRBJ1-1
ASSLSTDTEAF
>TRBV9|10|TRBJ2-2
ASSPTDGELF
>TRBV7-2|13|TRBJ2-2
ASSYRGTNTGELF
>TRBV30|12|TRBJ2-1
AWSVGGFNNEQF
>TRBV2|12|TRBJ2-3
ASSAGQGSDTQY
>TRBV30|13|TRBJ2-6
AWSEGGGGANVLT
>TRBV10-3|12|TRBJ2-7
AMSESLAAYEQY
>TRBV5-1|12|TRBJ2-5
ASSLTGFQETQY
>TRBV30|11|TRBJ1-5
AWSQGYNQPQH
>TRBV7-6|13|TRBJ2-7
ASSLGRVSPYEQY
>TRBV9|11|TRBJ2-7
ASSVRQGDEQY
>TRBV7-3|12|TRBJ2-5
ASSSPSSPETQY